This TCR beta chain is drawn from a study of shared clonotypes between healthy human individuals. Overall study findings and caveats: Clonotypes which were not shared had lower generation probabilities than clonotypes that all four donors shared.

Cells designated naive CD8 were CD45RO-negative and were positively selected for CCR7, with terminally differentiated effector memory CD45RA+ cells excluded. A remark on this clone: Antigen: not known.

Produced via immunoSEQ multiplex PCR; TCRdb's table is partial and in-frame only. Of about 680,000 clones in the sample, just over 90% were seen once. This CDR3 comprises 19 residues. The germline V gene has CDR1 SGHTA and CDR2 FQGNSA. J was trimmed by 2 bases and V by 5 bases; bases with no gene match: 16. Material: naive CD8+ T cells sorted from blood. V is TRBV7-2 and J is TRBJ2-1; 9 bases agree with TRBD2. The origin of this receptor is a man aged 25-40 years in good health. CDR3 bases: TGTGCCAGCAGCGGAGGCGGGCGGGAGGGCTGGTCCACCTACAATGAGCAGTTCTTC. Translated, it gives CASSGGGREGWSTYNEQFF.